The rows below give T cell receptor beta chains drawn from one sample of a study of identical twins. TCRdb passed the 5' RACE reads through MiXCR, listing each CDR3 protein once. The sample has roughly 1.6 million distinct CDR3 sequences, about 31% seen once; the top ten hold 0.25% to 0.3%. Sequenced sample: cord blood. The source of these receptors is a newborn girl in good health. The CDR3 runs from the conserved cysteine through the conserved F or W.

V gene | CDR3 protein
TRBV2 | CASSEALRAANGYTF
TRBV29-1 | CSVVQGGNQPQHF
TRBV28 | CASSQYSGGNTEAFF
TRBV7-9 | CASSATVKGETQYF
TRBV20-1 | CSARSAVGLASQFF
TRBV29-1 | CSVPGGPPLLSYGYTF
TRBV28 | CASSSGFSGMGSGANVLTF
TRBV9 | CASSVDGQGLYGYTF
TRBV28 | CAISTPAADTQYF
TRBV25-1 | CASSELGKNIQYF
TRBV5-1 | CASSPGLAGVGEEFF
TRBV13 | CACSPYSGRAHSYNEQFF
TRBV7-8 | CASSLPPSTGGSYNEQFF
TRBV20-1 | CSARKGGLNHGYTF
TRBV28 | CASRGGTAEQYF
TRBV21-1 | CASSKEGELETQYF
TRBV5-4 | CASSAVQLNYGYTF
TRBV4-1 | CASSQFPADTQYF
TRBV6-2/TRBV6-3 | CASSYEKGVAYNEQFF
TRBV29-1 | CSAKRGSEGSREQYF
TRBV2 | CALSSPRPTFF
TRBV12-3/TRBV12-4 | CASSLAPQGWAEAFF
TRBV20-1 | CSASGAVSYEQYF
TRBV29-1 | CSGQDRVYGYTF
TRBV20-1 | CSARERGSIQYF
TRBV3-1 | CASSQVGATSGSTDTQYF
TRBV9 | CASSVEAGGPYEQYF
TRBV11-2 | CASSLGVAGSEQYF
TRBV6-6 | CASRRQGPREAFF
TRBV21-1 | CASSRSVPNYGYTF
TRBV18 | CASSPRGGEVTDTQYF
TRBV4-1 | CASSLGLAGGQTKNIQYF
TRBV20-1 | CSAREGLREQFF
TRBV20-1 | CSARDHWGSGSYNEQFF
TRBV29-1 | CSVERQVLNGAFF
TRBV20-1 | CSARTFGRREVNEQFF
TRBV6-2/TRBV6-3 | CASRPATGWNTDTQYF
TRBV7-2 | CASSLGGLASSTDTQYF
TRBV6-2/TRBV6-3 | CASSYSISVSNTGELFF
TRBV29-1 | CSVEGTVSYNEQYF
TRBV20-1 | CSAMGLAGAGEQYF
TRBV4-1 | CASSQWGLAGPDEQFF
TRBV14 | CASSQGWAGELFF
TRBV29-1 | CSVLTGEGYGYTF
TRBV12-3/TRBV12-4 | CASSFSGKASTDTQYF
TRBV7-9 | CASREQLEAFF
TRBV3-1 | CASSPSRSWRLLYTGELFF
TRBV6-5 | CASSPTLSEYEQYF
TRBV5-6 | CASSLKPTSGGYTF
TRBV20-1 | CSASWAGGLPSYEQYF